The subject of this entry is one T cell receptor beta chain. CD8+ and CD4+ blood T cells underwent TCR beta sequencing. These data come from a study of CD8 T cells in Susac syndrome. Reverse transcription of about 0.45 to 1 ug RNA used random hexamers. TCR beta CDR3 was amplified by immunoSEQ multiplex PCR. This amplification extended across 54 Vbeta and 13 Jbeta segments. TCRdb reprocessed the immunoSEQ multiplex PCR reads via MiXCR and lists one record per CDR3 protein. Counted here are roughly 130,000 distinct CDR3 sequences, roughly 95% occurring once; the ten biggest clones make up about 0.11%. The junction had 8 bases not matched to a gene; V was cut back by 5 bases and J by 2 bases. There are 15 residues in the CDR3. Per the germline V gene, CDR1 is KGHSH and CDR2 is LQKENI.

This TCR came from a human donor with multiple sclerosis. Material for sequencing was CD4+ T cells from PBMCs. J is TRBJ2-5 and V is TRBV18; 7 bases are shared with TRBD1. The CDR3 spells CASSTIAQGQETQYF. The CDR3, as DNA: TGTGCCAGCTCAACGATCGCACAGGGGCAAGAGACCCAGTACTTC.